This T cell receptor (beta chain) was retrieved from a study of shared clonotypes between healthy human individuals (dated by TCRdb to the early 2020s). Some background on the complete study: The cohort included a few men and a couple of women between 18 and 49 years of age. To estimate repertoire size and how much clonotypes are shared between individuals, the study performed deep sequencing of blood TCR repertoires from a handful of healthy adults. To increase sequencing depth and limit assay-specific biases, TCR repertoire library preparation and sequencing were carried out by different laboratories using diverse techniques. Leukapheresis yielded between about 0.85 and 10 billion PBMCs per donor.

General conclusions and limits of the study: The genetic and exposure-history diversity represented was limited by the small number of donors. Pairwise subsampling led to the expectation that sequencing depth would affect the degree of clonotype sharing among donors. Sampling was restricted to blood, and TCR repertoires in tissues likely differ from the TCR repertoires found in blood.

This clone was detected ten times or more. Its antigen target is currently unknown. Qualities for individual bases were not recorded, and no much larger clone is one base off. Using the deep immunoSEQ assay, multiplex PCR amplified TCR CDR3 regions from genomic DNA. For each cell subset, the extracted genomic DNA was distributed evenly across all wells of several immunoSEQ 96-well plates, and each plate served as one replicate. Each replicate PCR for unsorted PBMC received 300 to 350 ng genomic DNA, equal to around 30,000 T cell genomes. Ten immunoSEQ deep assay plates were used to sequence the unsorted PBMC genomic DNA. Purified libraries were measured with a Qubit 3.0 fluorometer, size-checked on a Bioanalyzer 2100, and measured again with the KAPA Library Quantification kit. Every immunoSEQ 96-well plate was sequenced on a separate single-read 150-cycle Illumina NextSeq 550 flow cell. The authors' pipeline ran thus. Because only junctional sequences without quality scores were contained in the immunoSEQ output, filtering matching that applied to full-length reads could not be performed. Sequences were annotated with PyIR, a Python wrapper for IgBLAST v1.9, and V/J genes and CDR3 were assigned using IMGT germline references. Any read was removed if the V/J assignment was weak (E-value above 1e-6), the CDR3 was missing, or the read contained stop codons, out-of-frame junctions, or ambiguous translated residues. A V3J clonotype was defined by an identical inferred V gene, J gene, and CDR3 amino acid sequence. Percentage overlap between repertoires was calculated by dividing the number of shared unique clonotypes by the size of the smaller repertoire. Three approaches were used to assess repertoire richness: RTK rarefaction, the Chao1 estimator, and Recon v2.1 estimates of unobserved clonotypes. TCRdb provides this immuneACCESS table in a form limited to in-frame rearrangements. Some clones are lacking; in checked studies, under half of them reflect an unresolved V gene, and why the rest are absent is not known. The V and J calls and clone size were taken over from that table, and D and trimming were inferred from the DNA. Within this sample are about half a million clones, with 79% of them counted one time only. 9.5% to 15% of the sample goes to the ten largest clones.

Donors were healthy HIV-negative adults with no recently reported acute infections or vaccinations. All donors were Caucasian adults living in Nashville, Tennessee, USA. For unsorted samples, 85 million to 100 million PBMCs were counted, and genomic DNA was extracted using the QIAamp DNA Blood Mini kit. Blood was obtained by leukapheresis, after which PBMCs were separated by Ficoll-Histopaque density gradient centrifugation and cryopreserved in liquid nitrogen vapor phase. V and J are truncated by 6 bases and 1 base respectively, leaving an intervening sequence of 12 bases. The germline V gene sets CDR1 to SNHLY and CDR2 to FYNNEI. The CDR3 measures 14 amino acids from cysteine to phenylalanine. Only CDR3 DNA remains: 42 bases, in frame from the first base.

The sequenced sample consisted of PBMCs. This receptor chain uses TRBV2 and TRBJ1-1, with no confidently assigned D gene. This TCR came from a woman aged 40 to 49 in good health. Some clones in this sample may be carry-over from other donors' samples. The CDR3 has the sequence CASRLGRQNTEAFF. The DNA is as follows: TGTGCCAGCAGATTAGGACGGCAGAACACTGAAGCTTTCTTT. Reference TRBV2 and TRBJ1-1 proteins supply the regions before and after the CDR3; the full variable domain is: EPEVTQTPSHQVTQMGQEVILRCVPISNHLYFYWYRQILGQKVEFLVSFYNNEISEKSEIFDDQFSVERPDGSNFTLKIRSTKLEDSAMYFCASRLGRQNTEAFFGQGTRLTVV.